A selection of T cell receptor beta chains follows, all from one sample in a study of neurological immune-mediated disorders. Via MiXCR, TCRdb re-called the 5' RACE reads, giving one row per CDR3 protein. The data hold roughly 30,000 distinct CDR3 sequences, with approximately 5% observed a single time. Material for sequencing was CD4+ T cells from blood. The receptors derive from a woman aged 45-65 years in good health. Both conserved end residues are part of each CDR3. A D gene is named only where the DNA matches it firmly. The size of a clone is reported for some rows only, either as once, few or many, or as a class for expanded clones.

v_gene: TRBV5-6
abundance: many
d_gene: .
j_gene: TRBJ2-1
CDR3nt: TGTGCCAGCAGCTTGGGACTAGTTCCCCATGAGCAGTTCTTC
CDR3aa: CASSLGLVPHEQFF

v_gene: TRBV7-3
abundance: many
d_gene: TRBD1
j_gene: TRBJ2-2
CDR3nt: TGTGCCAGCAGCTTGCTACCGGGACAGAGCACCGGGGAGCTGTTTTTT
CDR3aa: CASSLLPGQSTGELFF

v_gene: TRBV2
abundance: many
d_gene: TRBD1
j_gene: TRBJ1-5
CDR3nt: TGTGCCAGCAGTAAACGGGACAGCGGTTCATCGCCCCAGCATTTT
CDR3aa: CASSKRDSGSSPQHF

v_gene: TRBV30
abundance: .
d_gene: .
j_gene: TRBJ1-5
CDR3nt: TGTGCCTGGAGCGCTGAGACGGGGAGAAGCAATCAGCCCCAGCATTTT
CDR3aa: CAWSAETGRSNQPQHF

v_gene: TRBV20-1
abundance: many
d_gene: .
j_gene: TRBJ1-5
CDR3nt: TGCAGTGCTCCACAGGGATTAAATCAGCCCCAGCATTTT
CDR3aa: CSAPQGLNQPQHF

v_gene: TRBV27
abundance: many
d_gene: TRBD1
j_gene: TRBJ1-1
CDR3nt: TGTGCCAGCACGGGACAGGGGTCTGCTGAAGCTTTCTTT
CDR3aa: CASTGQGSAEAFF

v_gene: TRBV7-2
abundance: many
d_gene: .
j_gene: TRBJ1-1
CDR3nt: TGTGCCAGCAGTTCAAGGGGGAACACTGAAGCTTTCTTT
CDR3aa: CASSSRGNTEAFF

v_gene: TRBV5-6
abundance: many
d_gene: TRBD2
j_gene: TRBJ2-7
CDR3nt: TGTGCCAGCAGCTCAACCGGGACTAGCCGCTCCTACGAGCAGTACTTC
CDR3aa: CASSSTGTSRSYEQYF

v_gene: TRBV7-7
abundance: many
d_gene: .
j_gene: TRBJ2-1
CDR3nt: TGTGCCAGCAGCCGCGCGGGGAAGGGTGAGCAGTTCTTC
CDR3aa: CASSRAGKGEQFF

v_gene: TRBV10-1
abundance: many
d_gene: .
j_gene: TRBJ1-1
CDR3nt: TGCGCCAGCACTATCAGGCATGGTGCTGAAGCTTTCTTT
CDR3aa: CASTIRHGAEAFF

v_gene: TRBV10-3
abundance: many
d_gene: .
j_gene: TRBJ1-4
CDR3nt: TGTGCCATCAGTGAGTCCGGTTCGAGTCATGAAAAACTGTTTTTT
CDR3aa: CAISESGSSHEKLFF

v_gene: TRBV6-1
abundance: many
d_gene: TRBD1
j_gene: TRBJ1-2
CDR3nt: TGTGCCAGCCAAACAGGGGACGGCTATGGCTACACCTTC
CDR3aa: CASQTGDGYGYTF

v_gene: TRBV28
abundance: many
d_gene: .
j_gene: TRBJ2-5
CDR3nt: TGTGCCAGCAGCCCCCCGGCCGTGGAGACCCCCTACTTC
CDR3aa: CASSPPAVETPYF

v_gene: TRBV19
abundance: few
d_gene: .
j_gene: TRBJ1-6
CDR3nt: TGTGCCAGTAGTCACCGCGCGGATTCACCCCTCCACTTT
CDR3aa: CASSHRADSPLHF

v_gene: TRBV6-2/TRBV6-3
abundance: many
d_gene: TRBD2
j_gene: TRBJ2-7
CDR3nt: TGTGCCAGCAGTGGACTAGCGGTTACCTACGAGCAGTACTTC
CDR3aa: CASSGLAVTYEQYF

v_gene: TRBV5-1
abundance: many
d_gene: TRBD1
j_gene: TRBJ2-5
CDR3nt: TGCGCCAGCAGCCGGGACAGCTGGGAACAAGAGACCCAGTACTTC
CDR3aa: CASSRDSWEQETQYF

v_gene: TRBV7-2
abundance: many
d_gene: .
j_gene: TRBJ2-7
CDR3nt: TGTGCCAGCAGGTTGAACACAGGGATCTCCTACGAGCAGTACTTC
CDR3aa: CASRLNTGISYEQYF

v_gene: TRBV29-1
abundance: many
d_gene: TRBD2
j_gene: TRBJ2-1
CDR3nt: TGCAGCGTTGATAATGTGGGACTAGTTTCCCAGTTCTTC
CDR3aa: CSVDNVGLVSQFF

v_gene: TRBV11-2
abundance: .
d_gene: .
j_gene: TRBJ2-2
CDR3nt: TGTGCCAGCATCTTGAAGTGGAACACCGGGGAGCTGTTTTTT
CDR3aa: CASILKWNTGELFF

v_gene: TRBV7-9
abundance: many
d_gene: .
j_gene: TRBJ2-2
CDR3nt: TGTGCCAGCAGCCCACTCTCCGCGAACACCGGGGAGCTGTTTTTT
CDR3aa: CASSPLSANTGELFF

v_gene: TRBV9
abundance: many
d_gene: .
j_gene: TRBJ2-3
CDR3nt: TGTGCCAGCAGCGTAGAGGGCAGCAGGCCAGATACGCAGTATTTT
CDR3aa: CASSVEGSRPDTQYF

v_gene: TRBV20-1
abundance: many
d_gene: .
j_gene: TRBJ1-2
CDR3nt: TGCAAGCAGGAAGTCGTCCAGGTCTTCTTC
CDR3aa: CKQEVVQVFF

v_gene: TRBV7-9
abundance: few
d_gene: .
j_gene: TRBJ1-4
CDR3nt: TGTGCCAGCAGCCGAGACACAGCAACTAATGAAAAACTGTTTTTT
CDR3aa: CASSRDTATNEKLFF

v_gene: TRBV19
abundance: many
d_gene: .
j_gene: TRBJ1-2
CDR3nt: TGTGCCAGTAGTATACCCGGGGTAGACTATGGCTACACCTTC
CDR3aa: CASSIPGVDYGYTF

v_gene: TRBV7-2
abundance: many
d_gene: TRBD2
j_gene: TRBJ2-1
CDR3nt: TGTGCCAGCAAACCCACCCTAGCGGGAGGTCTCAATGAGCAGTTCTTC
CDR3aa: CASKPTLAGGLNEQFF

v_gene: TRBV24-1
abundance: many
d_gene: .
j_gene: TRBJ2-5
CDR3nt: TGTGCCACCCAGGAACAGGCCCAAGAGACCCAGTACTTC
CDR3aa: CATQEQAQETQYF

v_gene: TRBV28
abundance: many
d_gene: TRBD1
j_gene: TRBJ1-5
CDR3nt: TGTGCCAGCAGTGCTCCGGGACAGGGCTGGCAGCCCCAGCATTTT
CDR3aa: CASSAPGQGWQPQHF

v_gene: TRBV4-3
abundance: many
d_gene: .
j_gene: TRBJ2-1
CDR3nt: TGCGCCAGCAGCCGGGGGGCAGGGAATGAGCAGTTCTTC
CDR3aa: CASSRGAGNEQFF

v_gene: TRBV20-1
abundance: many
d_gene: TRBD1
j_gene: TRBJ2-7
CDR3nt: TGCAGTGCCCAGACTCCGGGACAGGGGATTTTCGACGAGCAGTACTTC
CDR3aa: CSAQTPGQGIFDEQYF

v_gene: TRBV15
abundance: medium-sized
d_gene: TRBD2
j_gene: TRBJ2-1
CDR3nt: TGTGCCACGGGACTAGCGGGTTTCTTATACAATGAGCAGTTCTTC
CDR3aa: CATGLAGFLYNEQFF

v_gene: TRBV7-6
abundance: many
d_gene: .
j_gene: TRBJ1-4
CDR3nt: TGTGCCAGCAGCTTAGCGACCACTAATGAAAAACTGTTTTTT
CDR3aa: CASSLATTNEKLFF

v_gene: TRBV19
abundance: many
d_gene: .
j_gene: TRBJ1-1
CDR3nt: TGTGCCAGTAGACTTGGCACGAACCTGAACACTGAAGCTTTCTTT
CDR3aa: CASRLGTNLNTEAFF

v_gene: TRBV27
abundance: many
d_gene: .
j_gene: TRBJ2-3
CDR3nt: TGTGCCAGCAGTTTACGGGGGCAGGGTTTCAGCACAGATACGCAGTATTTT
CDR3aa: CASSLRGQGFSTDTQYF

v_gene: TRBV7-9
abundance: many
d_gene: TRBD1
j_gene: TRBJ1-1
CDR3nt: TGTGCCAGCAGGAGACAGGGGGCGAACACTGAAGCTTTCTTT
CDR3aa: CASRRQGANTEAFF

v_gene: TRBV6-1
abundance: many
d_gene: .
j_gene: TRBJ1-5
CDR3nt: TGTGCCAGCAGTGACCAGGATGGGCGGCAGCCCCAGCATTTT
CDR3aa: CASSDQDGRQPQHF

v_gene: TRBV2
abundance: many
d_gene: TRBD2
j_gene: TRBJ2-7
CDR3nt: TGTGCCAGCAGTGCGACTAGCTTAAGAACCTACGAGCAGTACTTC
CDR3aa: CASSATSLRTYEQYF

v_gene: TRBV12-3/TRBV12-4
abundance: many
d_gene: TRBD1
j_gene: TRBJ1-2
CDR3nt: TGTGCCAGCTATCCCAGGGGACAGAACTATGGCTACACCTTC
CDR3aa: CASYPRGQNYGYTF

v_gene: TRBV6-2/TRBV6-3
abundance: many
d_gene: TRBD1
j_gene: TRBJ1-5
CDR3nt: TGTGCCAGCAGAGGACAGGGAAAGGGTCAGCCCCAGCATTTT
CDR3aa: CASRGQGKGQPQHF

v_gene: TRBV20-1
abundance: many
d_gene: TRBD1
j_gene: TRBJ1-5
CDR3nt: TGCAGTGTAGACAGGGGATACCCCCATCAGCCCCAGCATTTT
CDR3aa: CSVDRGYPHQPQHF

v_gene: TRBV2
abundance: many
d_gene: TRBD2
j_gene: TRBJ2-1
CDR3nt: TGTGCCAGCACCCCAGGTCGGGCTAGCGGCCTCAATGAGCAGTTCTTC
CDR3aa: CASTPGRASGLNEQFF

v_gene: TRBV28
abundance: many
d_gene: .
j_gene: TRBJ1-5
CDR3nt: TGTGCCAGCAGTTGGGCAGGGTCCGTAGGTCAGCCCCAGCATTTT
CDR3aa: CASSWAGSVGQPQHF

v_gene: TRBV7-9
abundance: many
d_gene: .
j_gene: TRBJ1-6
CDR3nt: TGTGCCAGCAGCTTGAGGGATAATTCACCCCTCCACTTT
CDR3aa: CASSLRDNSPLHF

v_gene: TRBV7-6
abundance: few
d_gene: .
j_gene: TRBJ2-3
CDR3nt: TGTGCCAGCAGCGCCCGAACTGGGGTAGGCTACACAGATACGCAGTATTTT
CDR3aa: CASSARTGVGYTDTQYF

v_gene: TRBV2
abundance: .
d_gene: TRBD1
j_gene: TRBJ2-7
CDR3nt: TGTGCCAGCAGTGGACCGGGACAGGGGAGCGAGCAGTACTTC
CDR3aa: CASSGPGQGSEQYF

v_gene: TRBV20-1
abundance: many
d_gene: TRBD1
j_gene: TRBJ2-7
CDR3nt: TGCAGTGCCCGGGACAGGGGGGTGTACGAGCAGTACTTC
CDR3aa: CSARDRGVYEQYF

v_gene: TRBV12-3/TRBV12-4
abundance: many
d_gene: .
j_gene: TRBJ2-7
CDR3nt: TGTGCCAGCAGTTTGGAGGGAGTCTACGAGCAGTACTTC
CDR3aa: CASSLEGVYEQYF

v_gene: TRBV20-1
abundance: many
d_gene: .
j_gene: TRBJ2-7
CDR3nt: TGCAGTGCCACGTCCGCAGGGACGCAATCCTACGAGCAGTACTTC
CDR3aa: CSATSAGTQSYEQYF

v_gene: TRBV9
abundance: many
d_gene: .
j_gene: TRBJ1-2
CDR3nt: TGTGCCAGCAATTCCCACTCGGCGCGGGGCTACACCTTC
CDR3aa: CASNSHSARGYTF

v_gene: TRBV9
abundance: many
d_gene: .
j_gene: TRBJ2-6
CDR3nt: TGTGCCAGCAGTCCTGGGGCCAACGTCCTGACTTTC
CDR3aa: CASSPGANVLTF

v_gene: TRBV6-2/TRBV6-3
abundance: many
d_gene: .
j_gene: TRBJ1-1
CDR3nt: TGTGCCAGCACCCCGACCTGGGGCACTGAAGCTTTCTTT
CDR3aa: CASTPTWGTEAFF

v_gene: TRBV5-1
abundance: many
d_gene: .
j_gene: TRBJ2-5
CDR3nt: TGCGCCAGCAGCTTGGCCGGAGGGGGGCTTGGAGAGACCCAGTACTTC
CDR3aa: CASSLAGGGLGETQYF

v_gene: TRBV7-6
abundance: many
d_gene: .
j_gene: TRBJ2-2
CDR3nt: TGTGCCAGCACCCTTAACACCGGGGAGCTGTTTTTT
CDR3aa: CASTLNTGELFF

v_gene: TRBV2
abundance: few
d_gene: TRBD2
j_gene: TRBJ2-1
CDR3nt: TGTGCCAGCAGTGTGTGGGGGGGGGGCAATGAGCAGTTCTTC
CDR3aa: CASSVWGGGNEQFF

v_gene: TRBV7-8
abundance: many
d_gene: .
j_gene: TRBJ1-2
CDR3nt: TGTGCCAGCAGCTTAATTCAGGGCTATGGCTACACCTTC
CDR3aa: CASSLIQGYGYTF